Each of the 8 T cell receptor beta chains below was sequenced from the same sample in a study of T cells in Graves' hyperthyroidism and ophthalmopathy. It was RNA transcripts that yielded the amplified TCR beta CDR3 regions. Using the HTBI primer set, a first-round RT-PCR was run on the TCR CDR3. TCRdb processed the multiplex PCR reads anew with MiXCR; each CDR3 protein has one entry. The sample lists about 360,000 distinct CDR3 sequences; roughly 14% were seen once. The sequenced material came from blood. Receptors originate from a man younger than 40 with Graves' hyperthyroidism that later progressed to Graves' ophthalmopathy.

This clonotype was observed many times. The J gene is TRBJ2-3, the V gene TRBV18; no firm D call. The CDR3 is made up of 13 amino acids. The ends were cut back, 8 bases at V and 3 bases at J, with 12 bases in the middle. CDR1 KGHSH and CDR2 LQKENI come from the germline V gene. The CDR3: CASTTTETDTQYF. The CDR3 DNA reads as TGTGCCAGCACCACGACTGAAACAGATACGCAGTATTTT.

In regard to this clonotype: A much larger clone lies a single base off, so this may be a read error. DNA of the CDR3: TGTGCCAGCAGCTTAAGGCCTAGCGGCGAAGATACGCAGTATTTT. This gives the protein CASSLRPSGEDTQYF. The J gene is TRBJ2-3, the V gene TRBV7-2; 7 bases map to TRBD2. CDR3 length equals 15 residues. Germline-derived CDR1 and CDR2 are SGHTA and FQGNSA. V gave up 2 bases and J gave up 5 bases; unmatched junction bases: 7.

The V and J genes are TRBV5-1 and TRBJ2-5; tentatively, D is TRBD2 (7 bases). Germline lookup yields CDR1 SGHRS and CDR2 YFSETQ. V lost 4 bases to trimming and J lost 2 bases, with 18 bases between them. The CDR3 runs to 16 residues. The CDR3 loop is CASSTHAGARQETQYF. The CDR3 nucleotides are TGCGCCAGCAGCACCCATGCGGGGGCCAGACAAGAGACCCAGTACTTC.

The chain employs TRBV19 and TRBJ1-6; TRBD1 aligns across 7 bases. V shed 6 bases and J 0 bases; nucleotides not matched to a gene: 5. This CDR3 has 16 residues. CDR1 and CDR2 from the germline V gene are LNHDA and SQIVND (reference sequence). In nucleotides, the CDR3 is TGTGCCAGTAGCCCCGGGACAGACTCCTATAATTCACCCCTCCACTTT. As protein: CASSPGTDSYNSPLHF.

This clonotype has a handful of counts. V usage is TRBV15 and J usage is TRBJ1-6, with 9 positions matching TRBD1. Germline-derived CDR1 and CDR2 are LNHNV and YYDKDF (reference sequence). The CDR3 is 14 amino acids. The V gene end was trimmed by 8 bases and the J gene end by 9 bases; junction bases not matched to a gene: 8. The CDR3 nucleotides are TGTGCCACCGCCCACAGGGGGCTGGGTTCACCCCTCCACTTT. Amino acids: CATAHRGLGSPLHF.

The CDR3 DNA reads TGCAGCGTTGAAGACTCCTTAAGAGGTGAAAAACTGTTTTTT. Encoded protein: CSVEDSLRGEKLFF. The V and J genes are TRBV29-1 and TRBJ1-4, with D unresolved. The CDR3 runs 14 residues. V was shortened by 0 bases and J by 7 bases, with 12 bases between the two germline ends. Germline CDR1 SQVTM, CDR2 ANQGSEA.

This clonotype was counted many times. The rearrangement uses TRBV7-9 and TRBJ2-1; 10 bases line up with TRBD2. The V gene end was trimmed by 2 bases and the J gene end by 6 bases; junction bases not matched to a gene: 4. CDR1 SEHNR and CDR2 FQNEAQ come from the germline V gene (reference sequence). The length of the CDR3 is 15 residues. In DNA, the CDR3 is TGTGCCAGCAGCTTAAAGCGGGGGGGCTTCAATGAGCAGTTCTTC. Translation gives CASSLKRGGFNEQFF.

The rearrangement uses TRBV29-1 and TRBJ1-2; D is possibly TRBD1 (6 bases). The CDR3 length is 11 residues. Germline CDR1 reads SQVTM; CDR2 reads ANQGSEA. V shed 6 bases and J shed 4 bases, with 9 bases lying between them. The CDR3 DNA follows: TGCAGCGTCAAAGGGGGCTATGGCTACACCTTC. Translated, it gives CSVKGGYGYTF.